Each of the 26 T cell receptor beta chains below was sequenced from the same sample in a study of blood T cell repertoires in COVID-19 (dated by TCRdb to 2020 to 2021). Receptors were amplified or captured by the immunoSEQ multiplex PCR assay. TCRdb took over this immuneACCESS table, retaining in-frame rearrangements with V and J assigned. Such tables are incomplete; in checked studies, under half of the missing clones stem from an unresolved V gene, and the remainder is unexplained. Present in this sample are hundreds of thousands of clones, about 90% of which were seen just once. The ten most abundant clones make up 2% to 2.5% of the sample. Input material: peripheral blood. The source of these receptors is a woman in her 50s with acute or convalescent COVID-19.

CDR3 sequence (DNA): TGTGCCAGCAGCTTGAACAGGAACAGGGGCACTGAAGCTTTCTTT. This encodes CASSLNRNRGTEAFF. The chain joins TRBV5-4 to TRBJ1-1; 7 bases are shared with TRBD1. Per germline, CDR1 SGHNT and CDR2 YYREEE (reference sequence). The CDR3 loop spans 15 amino acids. After removal of 1 base from V and 4 bases from J, the junction contained 7 bases not matched to a gene.

The V call is TRBV11-3, the J call TRBJ1-2; D is unclear. This CDR3 contains 13 residues. Trimming removed 5 bases from V and 7 bases from J, with 14 bases in between. In germline, CDR1 is SGHNT, CDR2 YENEEA. The CDR3 loop reads CASSGEDSRGYTF. In nucleotides, the CDR3 is TGTGCCAGCAGCGGGGAGGATTCTCGTGGCTACACCTTC.

This rearrangement joins TRBV27 to TRBJ1-6; 7 nucleotides match TRBD1. With 6 bases clipped from V and 7 bases from J, the junction kept 9 bases outside the gene matches. Germline V gene data show CDR1 as MNHEY and CDR2 as SMNVEV (reference sequence). The CDR3 is made up of 15 amino acids. CDR3 sequence reads: CASSYTGTANSPLHF. The CDR3 DNA reads as TGTGCCAGCAGCTACACCGGGACAGCGAATTCACCCCTCCACTTT.

The sample holds a few counts of this clone. V and J are TRBV15 and TRBJ1-2, with 8 bases that match TRBD1. The CDR3 has 12 amino acids. V gave up 5 bases and J gave up 8 bases; unmatched junction bases: 4. Germline values: CDR1 LNHNV, CDR2 YYDKDF (reference sequence). The CDR3 DNA sequence: TGTGCCACCAGCTCTGGACAGGGAGGCTACACCTTC. Protein product: CATSSGQGGYTF.

The genes are TRBV19 and TRBJ1-2; 10 bases are shared with TRBD1. Germline V lookup: CDR1 LNHDA, CDR2 SQIVND (reference sequence). V was clipped by 5 bases and J by 3 bases; unmatched bases: 6. The CDR3 sequence is 15 residues long. CDR3 DNA sequence: TGTGCCAGTAGTCCGAGACAGGGGGCAGACTATGGCTACACCTTC. Its translation is CASSPRQGADYGYTF.

The chain has TRBV19 and TRBJ2-7; 8 positions agree with TRBD2. The V gene's germline CDR1 is LNHDA and CDR2 SQIVND (reference sequence). The CDR3 is made up of 16 amino acids. V lost 7 bases to trimming and J lost 4 bases; unmatched junction nucleotides: 15. The chain's CDR3 is CASTSTTSGASYEQYF. The CDR3 nucleotides read TGTGCCAGTACCTCCACAACTAGCGGAGCTTCTTACGAGCAGTACTTC.

This chain connects TRBV10-3 to TRBJ2-7; the D gene is possibly TRBD1 (7 bases). Trimming removed 4 bases at V and 0 bases at J, with 13 bases between. Germline CDR1 reads ENHRY; CDR2 reads SYGVKD. The CDR3 has 15 residues. The CDR3 DNA reads TGTGCCATCAGTGCCAGGGGGGCAAACTCCTACGAGCAGTACTTC. Residues: CAISARGANSYEQYF.

The rearrangement joins TRBV9 to TRBJ2-1, with D maybe TRBD2 (5 bases). The CDR3 length is 13 residues. Germline V lookup: CDR1 SGDLS, CDR2 YYNGEE. V was trimmed by 7 bases and J by 5 bases, leaving 13 bases between them. The CDR3 DNA is TGTGCCAGCGGGATACTAGGAAACAATGAGCAGTTCTTC. Translating gives CASGILGNNEQFF.

The CDR3 region has the DNA TGTGCCAGCTTACAGGGGATTGGTCCTGGAAACACCATATATTTT. Translation gives CASLQGIGPGNTIYF. V and J are TRBV7-8 and TRBJ1-3; 7 nucleotides agree with TRBD1. The germline gives CDR1 SGHVS, CDR2 FQNEAQ. The junction had 9 bases not matched to a gene; V was cut back by 8 bases and J by 2 bases. This CDR3 comprises 15 residues.

The DNA for the CDR3 is TGTGCCAGCAGGCTACAAGAGACCCAGTACTTC. This codes for CASRLQETQYF. The gene calls are TRBV2 and TRBJ2-5; D not resolved. CDR1 and CDR2 from the germline V gene are SNHLY and FYNNEI. This CDR3 is 11 amino acids long. V was clipped by 6 bases and J by 2 bases, with 4 bases between them.

This clone was observed once. The chain joins TRBV6-5 to TRBJ1-2; no firm D call. The CDR3 has 16 residues. V shed 2 bases and J shed 1 base, with 14 bases lying between them. Germline V gene data show CDR1 as MNHEY and CDR2 as SVGAGI. CDR3 loop: CASSYEQPGLNYGYTF. CDR3 DNA: TGTGCCAGCAGTTACGAACAGCCCGGTCTTAACTATGGCTACACCTTC.

This chain joins TRBV29-1 and TRBJ2-1; 10 nucleotides match TRBD2. Trimming at V came to 1 base and at J to 7 bases, leaving 7 bases not matched to a gene. Germline assignment: CDR1 SQVTM and CDR2 ANQGSEA. This CDR3 has 15 amino acids. CDR3 bases: TGCAGCGTTGAAGGGACTAGCGGAGGAAGGAATGAGCAGTTCTTC. It translates to CSVEGTSGGRNEQFF.

The chain is built from TRBV29-1 and TRBJ2-3; possibly TRBD2 for D (5 bases). There are 13 residues in the CDR3. Germline lookup yields CDR1 SQVTM and CDR2 ANQGSEA. V lost 7 bases and J 0 bases, leaving 11 bases between the germline ends. CDR3 DNA sequence: TGCAGCGCCTTAAGGACTAGCACAGATACGCAGTATTTT. This translates into CSALRTSTDTQYF.

V gene TRBV6-2 or TRBV6-3 combines with J gene TRBJ1-2, with unresolved D. This CDR3 spans 13 amino acids. Trimming pared 2 bases from V and 4 bases from J, leaving 8 bases between. Germline V gene sequence: CDR1 MNHEY, CDR2 SVGEGT. CDR3: CASSYAGVYGYTF. The CDR3 region has the DNA TGTGCCAGCAGTTACGCAGGTGTCTATGGCTACACCTTC.

V and J are TRBV2 and TRBJ1-2, with a weak D call TRBD1 (6 bases). Trimming cost V 7 bases and J 4 bases, with 13 bases left between them. The CDR3 is 13 amino acids. Germline V lookup: CDR1 SNHLY, CDR2 FYNNEI. The CDR3 sequence: CASTGQRSYGYTF. CDR3 in DNA: TGTGCCAGCACCGGACAGCGCTCCTATGGCTACACCTTC.

The CDR3 reads CASSRGTVVTGELFF. CDR3 DNA: TGTGCCAGCAGCCGTGGGACTGTTGTCACCGGGGAGCTGTTTTTT. V and J are TRBV3-1 (or the pseudogene TRBV3-2) and TRBJ2-2; possibly TRBD2 for D (6 bases). Trimming removed 4 bases at V and 4 bases at J, with 13 bases between. This CDR3 is 15 amino acids long. Germline CDR1 and CDR2: LGHDT and YNNKEL (reference sequence).

The chain has TRBV11-3 and TRBJ1-2; 7 bases are a match to TRBD1. The germline V gene has CDR1 SGHNT and CDR2 YENEEA. This CDR3 region has 13 residues. The V segment lost 3 bases and the J segment 8 bases; nucleotides outside the gene matches: 6. CDR3 residues: CASSFPGGRGYTF. CDR3 DNA sequence: TGTGCCAGCAGCTTCCCAGGGGGAAGAGGCTACACCTTC.

The chain carries TRBV19 and TRBJ1-1; TRBD1 agrees at 9 bases. Losses at the gene ends were 5 bases for V and 11 bases for J; bases not matched to a gene: 9. Germline loops: CDR1 LNHDA, CDR2 SQIVND (reference sequence). The CDR3 covers 13 residues. The CDR3 loop reads CASSPGTGYLAFF. In nucleotides, the CDR3 is TGTGCCAGTAGTCCCGGGACAGGGTATTTGGCTTTCTTT.

CDR3 residues: CASSILAGAYNEQFF. The CDR3 nucleotides are TGTGCCAGCAGCATACTAGCGGGGGCCTACAATGAGCAGTTCTTC. The J gene is TRBJ2-1, the V gene TRBV27; 11 positions agree with TRBD2. The V segment lost 6 bases and the J segment 2 bases; nucleotides outside the gene matches: 3. This CDR3 is built from 15 residues. The germline V gene has CDR1 MNHEY and CDR2 SMNVEV (reference sequence).

This chain connects TRBV7-9 to TRBJ2-7; 7 bases are shared with TRBD2. The junction had 11 bases not matched to a gene; V was cut back by 1 base and J by 5 bases. Germline V CDR1 and CDR2: SEHNR, FQNEAQ (reference sequence). This CDR3 spans 16 amino acids. The CDR3 loop is CASSLVTAGEIHEQYF. DNA for the CDR3: TGTGCCAGCAGCTTAGTTACCGCGGGAGAAATCCACGAGCAGTACTTC.

The chain is built from TRBV27 and TRBJ1-1; D perhaps matches TRBD1 (5 bases). The CDR3 consists of 18 residues. In germline, CDR1 is MNHEY, CDR2 SMNVEV (reference sequence). Trimming left V 5 bases short and J 1 base short, with 23 bases between. Written as DNA, the CDR3 is TGTGCCAGCAGTCCAACCCCCCCCCGAGCAGGGTGGAACACTGAAGCTTTCTTT. This encodes CASSPTPPRAGWNTEAFF.

The CDR3, as DNA: TGTGCCAGCAGTGAATGGACAGAAAACAATGAGCAGTTCTTC. Its protein is CASSEWTENNEQFF. J is TRBJ2-1 and V is TRBV2; D might be TRBD1 (6 bases). The V end was cut by 2 bases, the J end by 5 bases, with 10 bases between. Germline CDR1 is SNHLY and CDR2 is FYNNEI. The CDR3 spans 14 residues. The full variable domain, in which reference TRBV2 and TRBJ2-1 provide the parts outside the CDR3, is EPEVTQTPSHQVTQMGQEVILRCVPISNHLYFYWYRQILGQKVEFLVSFYNNEISEKSEIFDDQFSVERPDGSNFTLKIRSTKLEDSAMYFCASSEWTENNEQFFGPGTRLTVL.

This chain links TRBV7-2 with TRBJ1-2; D perhaps matches TRBD1 (6 bases). Between the trimmed V and J ends, which lost 10 bases and 7 bases, there was a span of 19 bases. This CDR3 has 13 amino acids. Germline V lookup: CDR1 SGHTA, CDR2 FQGNSA. In nucleotides, the CDR3 is TGTGCCACCCAAAGCTGGGGGCCTCCTGGCTACACCTTC. As protein: CATQSWGPPGYTF.

The chain joins TRBV27 to TRBJ2-3, with D perhaps matching TRBD1 (5 bases). The CDR3 is 14 residues long. The V end was cut by 5 bases, the J end by 1 base, with 10 bases between. Germline loops: CDR1 MNHEY, CDR2 SMNVEV (reference sequence). CDR3 sequence reads: CASSAIGGTDTQYF. CDR3 DNA sequence: TGTGCCAGCAGTGCGATAGGGGGCACAGATACGCAGTATTTT.

The gene calls are TRBV3-1 (or the pseudogene TRBV3-2) and TRBJ1-2; TRBD1 might be the D (6 bases). Germline V CDR1 and CDR2: LGHDT, YNNKEL (reference sequence). The CDR3 consists of 13 residues. V lost 3 bases to trimming and J lost 2 bases, with 7 bases between them. The CDR3, as DNA: TGTGCCAGCAGCCACAGGGGAAACTATGGCTACACCTTC. Translated: CASSHRGNYGYTF.

The table lists this clone with a few counts. The chain combines TRBV11-2 with TRBJ1-1; no clear D. V lost 6 bases and J lost 0, with 5 bases in between. The CDR3 totals 12 residues. The germline CDR1 and CDR2 sequences are SGHAT and FQNNGV. The CDR3 loop is CASSFVNTEAFF. CDR3 coding DNA: TGTGCCAGCAGTTTCGTGAACACTGAAGCTTTCTTT.